Reported below is one T cell receptor (beta chain). This sample is drawn from a study of T-cell memory formation after mild COVID-19. TCRdb ran MiXCR on the 5' RACE reads and lists one entry per CDR3 protein. Altogether more than 150,000 distinct CDR3 sequences are present, 15% to 20% being singletons, with the ten largest covering roughly 3.9%. Germline V CDR1 and CDR2: MNHEY, SVGAGI. This CDR3 is 13 amino acids long. Trimming left V 2 bases short and J 4 bases short, with 5 bases between. V and J are TRBV6-5 and TRBJ1-4; D is ambiguous. Sequencing was performed on PBMCs or a T cell subset sorted from them (not recorded which). The receptor comes from a man in his late teens or twenties who had mild COVID-19 (a few samples of this study predate the infection). Cell type and time point are not known. This chain's CDR3 is CASSYRFNEKLFF. The CDR3 region has the DNA TGTGCCAGCAGTTACAGGTTTAATGAAAAACTGTTTTTT.